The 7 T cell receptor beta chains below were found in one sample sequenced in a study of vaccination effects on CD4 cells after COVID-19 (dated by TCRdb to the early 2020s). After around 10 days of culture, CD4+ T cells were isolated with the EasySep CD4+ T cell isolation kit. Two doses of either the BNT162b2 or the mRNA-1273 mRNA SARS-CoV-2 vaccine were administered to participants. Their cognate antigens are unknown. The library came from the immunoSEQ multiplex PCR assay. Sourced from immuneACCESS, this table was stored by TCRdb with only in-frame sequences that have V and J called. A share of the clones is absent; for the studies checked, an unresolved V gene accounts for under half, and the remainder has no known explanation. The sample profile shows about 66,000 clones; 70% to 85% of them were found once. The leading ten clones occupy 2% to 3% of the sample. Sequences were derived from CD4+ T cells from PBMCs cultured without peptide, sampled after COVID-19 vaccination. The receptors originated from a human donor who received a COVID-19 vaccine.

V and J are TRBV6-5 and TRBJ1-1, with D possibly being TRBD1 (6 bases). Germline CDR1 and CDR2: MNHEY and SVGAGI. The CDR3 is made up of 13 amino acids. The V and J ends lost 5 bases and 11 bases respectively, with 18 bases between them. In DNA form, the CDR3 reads TGTGCCAGCAGTCAACCTAACACAGGGTCGGCTTTCTTT. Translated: CASSQPNTGSAFF.

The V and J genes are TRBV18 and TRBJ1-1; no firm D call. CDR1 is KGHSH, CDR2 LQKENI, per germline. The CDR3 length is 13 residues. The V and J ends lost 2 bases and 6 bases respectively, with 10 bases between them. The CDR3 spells CASSPMWQPEAFF. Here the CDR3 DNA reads TGTGCCAGCTCACCAATGTGGCAGCCTGAAGCTTTCTTT.

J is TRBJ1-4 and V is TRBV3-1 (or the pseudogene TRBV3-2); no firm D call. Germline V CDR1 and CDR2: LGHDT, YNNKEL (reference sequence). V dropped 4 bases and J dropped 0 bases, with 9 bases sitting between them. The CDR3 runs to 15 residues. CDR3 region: CASSPHSPTNEKLFF. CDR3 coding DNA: TGTGCCAGCAGCCCGCACAGTCCAACTAATGAAAAACTGTTTTTT.

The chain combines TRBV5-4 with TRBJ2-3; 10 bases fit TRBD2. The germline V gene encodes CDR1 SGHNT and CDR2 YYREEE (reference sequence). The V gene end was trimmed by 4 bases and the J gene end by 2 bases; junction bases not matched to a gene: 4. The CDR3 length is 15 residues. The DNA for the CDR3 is TGTGCCAGCAGCCCGAGCGGGGGGGCCACAGATACGCAGTATTTT. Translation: CASSPSGGATDTQYF.

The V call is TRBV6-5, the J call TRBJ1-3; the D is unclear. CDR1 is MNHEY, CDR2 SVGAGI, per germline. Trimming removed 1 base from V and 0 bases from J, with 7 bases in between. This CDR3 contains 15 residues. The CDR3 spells CASSYLGNSGNTIYF. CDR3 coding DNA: TGTGCCAGCAGTTACTTGGGGAACTCTGGAAACACCATATATTTT.

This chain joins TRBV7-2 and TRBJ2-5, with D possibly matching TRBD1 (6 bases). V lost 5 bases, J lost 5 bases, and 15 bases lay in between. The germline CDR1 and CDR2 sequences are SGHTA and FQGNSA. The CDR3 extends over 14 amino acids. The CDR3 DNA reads TGTGCCAGCAGCAGGACAGTGGAGCGGGAGACCCAGTACTTC. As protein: CASSRTVERETQYF.

This chain's CDR3 is CASSGTSGAPRVSKNIQYF. CDR3 nucleotides: TGTGCCAGCAGTGGGACTAGCGGGGCTCCCCGCGTGTCCAAAAACATTCAGTACTTC. V and J are TRBV6-1 and TRBJ2-4; 12 bases are a match to TRBD2. This CDR3 spans 19 amino acids. Germline V CDR1 and CDR2: MNHNS, SASEGT. Trimming at V came to 4 bases and at J to 2 bases, leaving 12 bases not matched to a gene.